This TCR beta chain was found in a study of cytomegalovirus exposure and HLA in healthy donors. Primers included in the PCR were 60 Vbeta and 13 Jbeta primers. The table came from immunoSEQ multiplex PCR; TCRdb's copy has only in-frame clones and leaves some out. The table shows fewer than 200,000 clones, with roughly 77% occurring only once. General study findings and limits: Presence/absence analyses treated sequencing depth as roughly uniform across donors.

The CDR3 contains 14 residues. Germline-derived CDR1 and CDR2 are SEHNR and FQNEAQ (reference sequence). Trimming left V 1 base short and J 4 bases short, with 10 bases between. The table lists this clone with a few counts. Its specificity is unknown. The TCR comes from a male donor in good health and CMV-seronegative. Sequencing input: PBMCs. The J gene is TRBJ1-1, the V gene TRBV7-9; a possible D gene is TRBD1 (5 bases). CDR3 bases: TGTGCCAGCAGCTTAGACGGGGGGTTCACTGAAGCTTTCTTT. This translates into CASSLDGGFTEAFF.